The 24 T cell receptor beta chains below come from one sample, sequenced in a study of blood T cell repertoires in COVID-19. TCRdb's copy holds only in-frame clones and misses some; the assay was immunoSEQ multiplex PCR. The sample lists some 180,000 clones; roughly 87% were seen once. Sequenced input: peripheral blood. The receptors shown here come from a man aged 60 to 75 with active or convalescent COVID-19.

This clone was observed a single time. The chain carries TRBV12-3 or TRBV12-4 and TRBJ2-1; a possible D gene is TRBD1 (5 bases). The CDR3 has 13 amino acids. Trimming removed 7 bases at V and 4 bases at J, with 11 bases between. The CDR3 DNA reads TGTGCCAGCAATCTACAGGAGTACAATGAGCAGTTCTTC. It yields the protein CASNLQEYNEQFF.

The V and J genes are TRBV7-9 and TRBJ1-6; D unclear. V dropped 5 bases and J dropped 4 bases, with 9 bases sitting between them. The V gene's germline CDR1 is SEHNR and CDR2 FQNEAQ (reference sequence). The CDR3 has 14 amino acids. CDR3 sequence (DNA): TGTGCCAGCAGCCGTGAACAGTATAATTCACCCCTCCACTTT. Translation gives CASSREQYNSPLHF. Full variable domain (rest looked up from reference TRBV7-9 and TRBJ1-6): DTGVSQNPRHKITKRGQNVTFRCDPISEHNRLYWYRQTLGQGPEFLTYFQNEAQLEKSRLLSDRFSAERPKGSFSTLEIQRTEQGDSAMYLCASSREQYNSPLHFGNGTRLTVT.

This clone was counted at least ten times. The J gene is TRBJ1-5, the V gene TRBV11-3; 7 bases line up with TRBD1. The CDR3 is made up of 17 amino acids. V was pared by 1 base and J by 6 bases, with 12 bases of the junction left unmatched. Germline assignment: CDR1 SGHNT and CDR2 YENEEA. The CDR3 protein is CASSLGRGGSVSQPQHF. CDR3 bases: TGTGCCAGCAGCTTAGGGCGAGGGGGCAGTGTGTCTCAGCCCCAGCATTTT. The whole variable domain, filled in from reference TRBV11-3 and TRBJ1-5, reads EAGVVQSPRYKIIEKKQPVAFWCNPISGHNTLYWYLQNLGQGPELLIRYENEEAVDDSQLPKDRFSAERLKGVDSTLKIQPAELGDSAVYLCASSLGRGGSVSQPQHFGDGTRLSIL.

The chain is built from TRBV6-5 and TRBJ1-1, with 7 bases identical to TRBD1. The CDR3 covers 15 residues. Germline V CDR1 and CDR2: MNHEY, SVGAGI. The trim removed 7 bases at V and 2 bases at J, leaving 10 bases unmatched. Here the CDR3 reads CASKETGARNTEAFF. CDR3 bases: TGTGCCAGCAAAGAAACAGGGGCCAGAAACACTGAAGCTTTCTTT.

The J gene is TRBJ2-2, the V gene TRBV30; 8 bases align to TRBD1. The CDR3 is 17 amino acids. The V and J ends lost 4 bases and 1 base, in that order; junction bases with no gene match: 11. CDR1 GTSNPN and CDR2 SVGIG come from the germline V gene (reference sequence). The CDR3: CAWNILQDRENTGELFF. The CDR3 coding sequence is TGTGCCTGGAACATTCTTCAGGACAGGGAGAACACCGGGGAGCTGTTTTTT.

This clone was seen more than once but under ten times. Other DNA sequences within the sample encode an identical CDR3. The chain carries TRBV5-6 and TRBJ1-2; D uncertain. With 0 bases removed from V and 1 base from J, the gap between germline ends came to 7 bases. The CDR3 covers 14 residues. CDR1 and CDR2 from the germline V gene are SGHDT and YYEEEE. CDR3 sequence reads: CASSLGQVNYGYTF. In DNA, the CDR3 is TGTGCCAGCAGCTTGGGGCAGGTTAACTATGGCTACACCTTC.

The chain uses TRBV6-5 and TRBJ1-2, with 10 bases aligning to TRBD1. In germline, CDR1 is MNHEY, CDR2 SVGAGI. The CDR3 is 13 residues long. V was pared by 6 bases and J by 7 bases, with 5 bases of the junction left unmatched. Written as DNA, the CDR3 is TGTGCCAGCAGACAGACAGGGGGCGGTGGCTACACCTTC. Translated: CASRQTGGGGYTF.

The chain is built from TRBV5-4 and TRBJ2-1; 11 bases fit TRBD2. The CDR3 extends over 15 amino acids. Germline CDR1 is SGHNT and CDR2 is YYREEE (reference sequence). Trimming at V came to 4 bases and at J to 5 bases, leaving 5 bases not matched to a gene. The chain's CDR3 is CASSLLAGGHNEQFF. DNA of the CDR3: TGTGCCAGCAGCCTGCTAGCGGGGGGCCACAATGAGCAGTTCTTC. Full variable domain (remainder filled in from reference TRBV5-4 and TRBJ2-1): ETGVTQSPTHLIKTRGQQVTLRCSSQSGHNTVSWYQQALGQGPQFIFQYYREEENGRGNFPPRFSGLQFPNYSSELNVNALELDDSALYLCASSLLAGGHNEQFFGPGTRLTVL.

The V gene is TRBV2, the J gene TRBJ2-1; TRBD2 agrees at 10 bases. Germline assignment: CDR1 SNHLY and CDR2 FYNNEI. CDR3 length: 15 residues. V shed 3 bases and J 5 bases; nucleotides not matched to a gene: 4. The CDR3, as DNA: TGTGCCAGCAGTGACCGAGCGGGGGGGCACAATGAGCAGTTCTTC. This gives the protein CASSDRAGGHNEQFF.

CDR3 sequence: CAMSPGGTQETQYF. CDR3 nucleotides: TGTGCCATGTCCCCAGGGGGAACCCAAGAGACCCAGTACTTC. V is TRBV10-3 and J is TRBJ2-5, with 7 positions matching TRBD1. The ends lost 9 bases at V and 1 base at J; junction bases unmatched: 8. The CDR3 spans 14 residues. Germline CDR1 and CDR2: ENHRY and SYGVKD.

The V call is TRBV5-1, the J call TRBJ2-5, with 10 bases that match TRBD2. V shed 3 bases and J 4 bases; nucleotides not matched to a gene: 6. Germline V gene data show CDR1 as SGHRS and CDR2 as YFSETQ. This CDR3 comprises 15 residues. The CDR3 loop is CASSSSGGASETQYF. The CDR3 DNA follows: TGCGCCAGCAGCTCGAGCGGGGGGGCCTCAGAGACCCAGTACTTC.

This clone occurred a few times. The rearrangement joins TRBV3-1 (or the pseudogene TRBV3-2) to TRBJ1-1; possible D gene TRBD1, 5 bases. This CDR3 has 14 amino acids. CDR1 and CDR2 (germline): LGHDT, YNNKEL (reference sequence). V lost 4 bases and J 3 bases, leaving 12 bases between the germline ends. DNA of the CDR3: TGTGCCAGCAGCCTTTCGGGGGGGGACACTGAAGCTTTCTTT. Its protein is CASSLSGGDTEAFF.

The CDR3 DNA reads TGTGCCAGTAGTATGGACAGTGGGTCCTACAATGAGCAGTTCTTC. Translated: CASSMDSGSYNEQFF. This chain links TRBV19 with TRBJ2-1, with a possible D match to TRBD1 (6 bases). With 3 bases removed from V and 1 base from J, the gap between germline ends came to 10 bases. The CDR3 totals 15 residues. Germline CDR1 is LNHDA and CDR2 is SQIVND (reference sequence).

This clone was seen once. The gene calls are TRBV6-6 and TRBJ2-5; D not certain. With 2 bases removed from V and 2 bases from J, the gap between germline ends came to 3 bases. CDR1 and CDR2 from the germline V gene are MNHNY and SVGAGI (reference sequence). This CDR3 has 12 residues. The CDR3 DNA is TGTGCCAGCAGTTACGTACAAGAGACCCAGTACTTC. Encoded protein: CASSYVQETQYF.

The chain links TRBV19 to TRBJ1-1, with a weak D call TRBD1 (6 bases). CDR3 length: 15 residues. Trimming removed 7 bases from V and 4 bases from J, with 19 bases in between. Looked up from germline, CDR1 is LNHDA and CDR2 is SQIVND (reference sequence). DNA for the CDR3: TGTGCCAGTAAAAGGGGGAGCCGTCAGGGCACTGAAGCTTTCTTT. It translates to CASKRGSRQGTEAFF.

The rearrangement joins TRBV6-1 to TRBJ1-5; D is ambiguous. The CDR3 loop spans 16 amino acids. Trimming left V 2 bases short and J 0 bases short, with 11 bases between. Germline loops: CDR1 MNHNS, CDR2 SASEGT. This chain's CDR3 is CASSERSQNSNQPQHF. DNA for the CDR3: TGTGCCAGCAGTGAAAGGTCACAGAATAGCAATCAGCCCCAGCATTTT.

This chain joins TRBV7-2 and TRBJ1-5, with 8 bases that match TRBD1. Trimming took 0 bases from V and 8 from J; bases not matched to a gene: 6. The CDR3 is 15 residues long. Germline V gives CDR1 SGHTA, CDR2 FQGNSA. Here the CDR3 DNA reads TGTGCCAGCAGCTTAGCCGGGACAGGATCGGAGCCCCAGCATTTT. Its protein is CASSLAGTGSEPQHF.

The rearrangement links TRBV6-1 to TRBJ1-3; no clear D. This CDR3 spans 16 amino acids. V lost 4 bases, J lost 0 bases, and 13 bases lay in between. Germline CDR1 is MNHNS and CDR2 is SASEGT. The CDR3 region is CASSVSRASSGNTIYF. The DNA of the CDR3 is TGTGCCAGCAGTGTGTCGAGGGCGAGCTCTGGAAACACCATATATTTT.

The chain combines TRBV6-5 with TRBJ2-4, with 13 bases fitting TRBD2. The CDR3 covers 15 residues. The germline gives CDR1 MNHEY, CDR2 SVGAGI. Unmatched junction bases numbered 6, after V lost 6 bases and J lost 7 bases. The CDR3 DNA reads TGTGCCAGCAGCCCGGGACTAGCGGGGCTCAACATTCAGTACTTC. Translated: CASSPGLAGLNIQYF.

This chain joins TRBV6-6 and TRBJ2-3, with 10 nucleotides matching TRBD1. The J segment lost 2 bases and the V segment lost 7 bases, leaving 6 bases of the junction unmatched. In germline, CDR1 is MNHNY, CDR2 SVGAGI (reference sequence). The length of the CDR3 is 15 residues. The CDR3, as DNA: TGTGCCAGCAAAAAAAGACAGGGGGCCACAGATACGCAGTATTTT. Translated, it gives CASKKRQGATDTQYF.

The CDR3 region is CASSYRGTNTGELFF. DNA of the CDR3: TGTGCCAGCAGTTACCGGGGGACGAACACCGGGGAGCTGTTTTTT. The J gene is TRBJ2-2, the V gene TRBV6-5, with D perhaps TRBD2 (6 bases). V was pared by 2 bases and J by 0 bases, with 7 bases between. This CDR3 region has 15 residues. Germline V CDR1 and CDR2: MNHEY, SVGAGI.

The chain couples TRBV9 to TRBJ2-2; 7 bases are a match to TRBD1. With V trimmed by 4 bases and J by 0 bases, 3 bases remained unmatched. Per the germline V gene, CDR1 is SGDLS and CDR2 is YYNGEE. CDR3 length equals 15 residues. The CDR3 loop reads CASSYGQANTGELFF. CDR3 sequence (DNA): TGTGCCAGCAGCTATGGACAGGCGAACACCGGGGAGCTGTTTTTT. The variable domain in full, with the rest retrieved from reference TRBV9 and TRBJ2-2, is DSGVTQTPKHLITATGQRVTLRCSPRSGDLSVYWYQQSLDQGLQFLIQYYNGEERAKGNILERFSAQQFPDLHSELNLSSLELGDSALYFCASSYGQANTGELFFGEGSRLTVL.

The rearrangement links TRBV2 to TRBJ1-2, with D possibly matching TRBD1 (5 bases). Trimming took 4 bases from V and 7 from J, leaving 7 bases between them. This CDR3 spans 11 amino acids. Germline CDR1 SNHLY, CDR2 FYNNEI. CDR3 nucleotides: TGTGCCAGCAGTGCAGGGTCTGGCTACACCTTC. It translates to CASSAGSGYTF. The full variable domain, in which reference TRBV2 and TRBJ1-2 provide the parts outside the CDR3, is EPEVTQTPSHQVTQMGQEVILRCVPISNHLYFYWYRQILGQKVEFLVSFYNNEISEKSEIFDDQFSVERPDGSNFTLKIRSTKLEDSAMYFCASSAGSGYTFGSGTRLTVV.

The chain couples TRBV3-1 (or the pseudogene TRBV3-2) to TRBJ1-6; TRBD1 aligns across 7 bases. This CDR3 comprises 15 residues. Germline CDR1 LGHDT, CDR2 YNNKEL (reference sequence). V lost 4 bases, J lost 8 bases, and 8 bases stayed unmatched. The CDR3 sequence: CASSLRTGRDSPLHF. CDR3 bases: TGTGCCAGCAGCCTAAGGACAGGCCGGGATTCACCCCTCCACTTT.